Listed below are T cell receptor beta chains from one sample, sequenced in a study of T cell changes during pregnancy in multiple sclerosis. The repertoire was sequenced with immunoSEQ multiplex PCR; TCRdb's copy has only in-frame clones and lacks some. The sample has some 93,000 clones, over 80% seen once. Sequenced here: peripheral blood, sampled after pregnancy. These receptors came from a female donor with multiple sclerosis, enrolled in a pregnancy study. Both conserved end residues are part of each CDR3. Fields, in order: J gene, D gene, clone size, V gene, CDR3 DNA, CDR3 protein. The D gene is left open where the match is weak. A row's size may be missing; if present it is once, few, many or a size class.

TRBJ2-5,TRBD1,.,TRBV19,TGTGCCAGTGGGCCGGGACAGGGAAAGACCCAGTACTTC,CASGPGQGKTQYF
TRBJ2-7,TRBD1,.,TRBV7-8,TGTGCCAGCAGCAGACGGACAGGCTACGAGCAGTACTTC,CASSRRTGYEQYF
TRBJ2-1,.,once,TRBV2,TGTGCCAGCAGTGAATACGGACTTCCCTACAATGAGCAGTTCTTC,CASSEYGLPYNEQFF
TRBJ1-2,TRBD1,.,TRBV27,TGTGCCAGCGGGTCCACCGGGACAGGGATGCGGGGCTATGGCTACACCTTC,CASGSTGTGMRGYGYTF
TRBJ1-2,.,.,TRBV6-5,TGTGCCAGCAGTTACTCCCTCCGGGGGGGCTACACCTTC,CASSYSLRGGYTF
TRBJ2-5,.,.,TRBV28,TGTGCCAGCAGTTTAAGATCACGGTTCCACGGAGAGACCCAGTACTTC,CASSLRSRFHGETQYF
TRBJ1-1,TRBD1,.,TRBV20-1,TGCAGCACAGGGGGCACTGAAGCTTTCTTT,CSTGGTEAFF
TRBJ2-2,TRBD2,.,TRBV6-4,TGTGCCAGCAGTGACGGGCTAGCGGGAGGACCCGGGGAGCTGTTTTTT,CASSDGLAGGPGELFF
TRBJ1-2,.,.,TRBV6-5,TGTGCCAGCAGTCCAGGGGATAGCTATGGCTACACCTTC,CASSPGDSYGYTF
TRBJ2-7,TRBD1,.,TRBV7-9,TGTGCCAGCGAAGACAGGGGCATCGAGCAGTACTTC,CASEDRGIEQYF
TRBJ1-1,.,.,TRBV19,TGTGCCAGTAGTATAGGGCGGAGGTTCATGAACACTGAAGCTTTCTTT,CASSIGRRFMNTEAFF
TRBJ2-3,.,.,TRBV19,TGTGCCAGTAGGATCAGGAGCACAGATACGCAGTATTTT,CASRIRSTDTQYF
TRBJ1-6,.,.,TRBV19,TGTGCCAGTACCCCTTTAGACGGCGGGTCACCCCTCCACTTT,CASTPLDGGSPLHF
TRBJ2-2,.,.,TRBV27,TGTGCCAGCAGTGGGCAAGACTATGCGGCCGGGGAGCTGTTTTTT,CASSGQDYAAGELFF
TRBJ2-7,TRBD2,.,TRBV30,TGTGCCTGGAGTGAGGGACTAAAGTACGAGCAGTACTTC,CAWSEGLKYEQYF
TRBJ2-3,.,.,TRBV11-2,TGTGCCAGCAGCTTCGGTGACAGGTTTAGCACAGATACGCAGTATTTT,CASSFGDRFSTDTQYF
TRBJ2-1,.,.,TRBV9,TGTGCCAGCAGCGTAGCTACTAGCCGCAGCTCCTACAATGAGCAGTTCTTC,CASSVATSRSSYNEQFF
TRBJ2-5,.,once,TRBV10-3,TGTGCCATCAGTGAAATGGCAGAAACCCAGTACTTC,CAISEMAETQYF
TRBJ1-5,TRBD1,.,TRBV6-1,TGTGCCAGCAGTGGGACAGGGATCGGCAATCAGCCCCAGCATTTT,CASSGTGIGNQPQHF